A single TCR beta chain is shown here with its context. Its antigen is not yet known. Per-base qualities were not stored, and no clone one base away is much larger. Sequences SGHVS (CDR1) and FQNEAQ (CDR2) are obtained from the germline V gene. Trimming costs V 2 bases and J 9 bases, and their ends lie 7 bases apart. Inclusive of the bounding cysteine and phenylalanine, the CDR3 is 11 residues long. CDR3 DNA only is kept here, 33 bases in frame from base 1. The data were obtained in a study of T cell changes during pregnancy in multiple sclerosis (dated by TCRdb to the late 2010s). As for the study more broadly: In women with multiple sclerosis, the researchers looked at how the T cell repertoire shifted as pregnancy progressed.

The method behind the library was the immunoSEQ multiplex PCR assay. TCRdb mirrors the immuneACCESS table, restricted to in-frame sequences. Some clones are absent from its copies; in checked studies, under half trace to an unresolved V gene, and the reason for the others is unknown. The sample table lists around 80,000 clones, just over 90% of them with a count of one. In total, the top ten clones hold around 1.4% of the sample. The TCR originated in a female donor with multiple sclerosis, enrolled in a pregnancy study. The chain joins TRBV7-8 to TRBJ2-5; a weak D assignment points to TRBD2 (6 bases agree). Sample: peripheral blood, taken before pregnancy. The DNA sequence is TGTGCCAGCAGCTTACGCGGGGCCCAGTACTTC. It is translated as CASSLRGAQYF.